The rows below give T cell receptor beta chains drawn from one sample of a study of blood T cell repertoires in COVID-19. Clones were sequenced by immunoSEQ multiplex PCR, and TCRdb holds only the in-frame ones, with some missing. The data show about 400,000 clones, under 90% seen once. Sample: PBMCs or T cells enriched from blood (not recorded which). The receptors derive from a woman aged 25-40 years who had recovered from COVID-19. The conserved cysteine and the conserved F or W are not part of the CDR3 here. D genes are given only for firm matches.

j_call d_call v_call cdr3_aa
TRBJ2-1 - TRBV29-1 SVGATGTHTNEQF
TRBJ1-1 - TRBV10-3 AISPGPGKDTEAF
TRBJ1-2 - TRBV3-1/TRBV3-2 ASSQFSGADNYGYT
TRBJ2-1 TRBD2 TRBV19 ASSIVSGLAGSYNEQF
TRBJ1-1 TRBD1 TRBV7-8 ASKSIGQGAMDTEAF
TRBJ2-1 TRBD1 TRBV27 ASSLSMTGQNYNEQF
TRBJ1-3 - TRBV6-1 ASSELGPWWAGNTIY
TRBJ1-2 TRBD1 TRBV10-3 AISESRDSEGYT
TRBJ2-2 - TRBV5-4 ASSPRSRANTGELF
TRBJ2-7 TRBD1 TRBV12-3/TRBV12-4 ASSPGGGEQY
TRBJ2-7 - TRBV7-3 ASSPGPYGEQY
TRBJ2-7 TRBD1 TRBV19 ASSGQGSSYEQY
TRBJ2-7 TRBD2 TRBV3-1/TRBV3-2 ASSHSSGGVYEQY
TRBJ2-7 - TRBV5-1 ASSGGTVIEQY
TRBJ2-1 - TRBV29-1 SVEDQNNEQF
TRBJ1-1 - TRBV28 ASRNRELNTEAF
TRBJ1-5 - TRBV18 ASSPSGLKPQH
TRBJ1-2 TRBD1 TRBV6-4 ASSDGEGANYGYT
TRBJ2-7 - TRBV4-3 ASSQTGGSYEQY
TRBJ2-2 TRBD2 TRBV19 ASHHYAGGGTGELF
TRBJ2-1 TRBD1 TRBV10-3 AISGGTQTGVNEQF
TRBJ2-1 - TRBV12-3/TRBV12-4 ASSSYNEQF
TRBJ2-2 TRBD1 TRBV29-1 SVFGTGNGELF
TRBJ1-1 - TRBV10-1 ASSESPGGHTEAF
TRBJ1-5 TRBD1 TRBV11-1 ASSPRRGRNQPQH
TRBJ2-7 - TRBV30 AWTEGHAVGYEQY
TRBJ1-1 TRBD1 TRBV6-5 ASRPQGDTEAF
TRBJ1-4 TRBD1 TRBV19 ASTPGQGRKLF
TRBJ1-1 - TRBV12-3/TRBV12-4 ASSPTGNTEAF
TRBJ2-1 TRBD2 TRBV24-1 ATSDFSGTSGNEQF
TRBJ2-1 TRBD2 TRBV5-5 ASSLFSGGAVGSYNEQF
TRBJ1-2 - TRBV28 ASSSLWTSPFNYGYT
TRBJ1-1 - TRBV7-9 ASSLGVGLWTEAF
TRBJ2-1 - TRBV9 ASSLSAYNEQF
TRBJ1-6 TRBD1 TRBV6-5 ASRRGQGSPLH
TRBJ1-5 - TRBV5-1 ARRGSGQPQH
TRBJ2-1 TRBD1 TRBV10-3 AISEGTGGNEQF
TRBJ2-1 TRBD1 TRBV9 ASSEQGIYYNEQF
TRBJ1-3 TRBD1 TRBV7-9 ASSPRQGVSSGNTIY
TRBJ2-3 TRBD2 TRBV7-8 ASSLAGLAGSSTDTQY
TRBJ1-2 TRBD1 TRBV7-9 ASSLGQGNYGYT